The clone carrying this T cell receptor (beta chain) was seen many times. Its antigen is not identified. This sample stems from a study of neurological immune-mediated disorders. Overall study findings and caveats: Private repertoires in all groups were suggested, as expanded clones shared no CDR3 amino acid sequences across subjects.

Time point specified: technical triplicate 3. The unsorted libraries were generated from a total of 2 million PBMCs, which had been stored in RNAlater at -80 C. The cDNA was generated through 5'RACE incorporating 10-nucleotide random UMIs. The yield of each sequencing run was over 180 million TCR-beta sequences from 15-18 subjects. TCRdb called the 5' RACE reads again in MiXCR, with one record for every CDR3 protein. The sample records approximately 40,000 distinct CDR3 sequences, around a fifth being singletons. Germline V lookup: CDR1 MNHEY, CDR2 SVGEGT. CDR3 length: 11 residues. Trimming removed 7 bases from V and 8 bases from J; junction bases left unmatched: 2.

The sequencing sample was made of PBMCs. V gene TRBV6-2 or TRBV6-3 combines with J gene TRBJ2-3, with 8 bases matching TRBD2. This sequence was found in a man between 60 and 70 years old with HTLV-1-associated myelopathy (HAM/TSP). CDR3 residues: CASKTSGTQYF. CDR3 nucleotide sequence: TGTGCCAGCAAAACTAGCGGTACGCAGTATTTT.